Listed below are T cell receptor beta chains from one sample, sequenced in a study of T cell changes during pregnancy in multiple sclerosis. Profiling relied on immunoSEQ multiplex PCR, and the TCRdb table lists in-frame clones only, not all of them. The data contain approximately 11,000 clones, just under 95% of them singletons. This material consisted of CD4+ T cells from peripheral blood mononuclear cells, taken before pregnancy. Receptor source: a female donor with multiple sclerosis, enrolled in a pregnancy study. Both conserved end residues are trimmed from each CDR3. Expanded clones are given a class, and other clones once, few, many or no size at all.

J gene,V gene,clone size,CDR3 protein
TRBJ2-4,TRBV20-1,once,SASKNIQY
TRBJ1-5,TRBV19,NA,AGGGPQPQH
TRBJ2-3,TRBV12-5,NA,ASGLVQKGGQSTDTQY
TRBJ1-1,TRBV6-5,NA,ASRLTGAGTEAF
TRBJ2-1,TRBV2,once,ASSGLEGEQF
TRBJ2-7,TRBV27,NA,ASSQGTALREQY
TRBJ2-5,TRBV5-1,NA,ASSLSSFRETQY
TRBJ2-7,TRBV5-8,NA,ASSPGGGVPDPYEQY
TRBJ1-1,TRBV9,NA,ASSVSSLFRNTEAF
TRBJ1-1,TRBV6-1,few,ASSDRRGTEAF
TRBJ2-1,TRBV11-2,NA,ASRGLAGVSVYNEQF
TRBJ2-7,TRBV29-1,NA,SAFAQRGEQY
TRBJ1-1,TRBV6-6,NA,ASSRQGDTEAF
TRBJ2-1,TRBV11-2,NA,ASSLEILTEQF
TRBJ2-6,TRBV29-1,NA,SVSRDNSGANVLT
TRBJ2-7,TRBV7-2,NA,ASSLIRGGNEQY
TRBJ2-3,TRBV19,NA,ASSWAGHRTDTQY
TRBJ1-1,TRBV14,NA,ASSQAGSNTEAF
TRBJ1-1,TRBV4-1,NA,ASKARGDTEAF
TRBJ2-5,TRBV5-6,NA,ASSLAAGATETQY
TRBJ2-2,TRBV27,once,ASSSQKGLVTGELF
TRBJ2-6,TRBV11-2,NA,ASSPRANVLT
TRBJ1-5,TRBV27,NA,ASSPRDRGDQPQH
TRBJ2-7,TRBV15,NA,ATRLKGAYEQY
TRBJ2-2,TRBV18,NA,ASSPLGNTGELF
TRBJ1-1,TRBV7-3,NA,ASRGQGFTEAF
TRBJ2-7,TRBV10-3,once,AIGTLAYEQY
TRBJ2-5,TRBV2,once,ASRVGTGGGTQY
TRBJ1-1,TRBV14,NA,ARTGTGAFSWTEAF
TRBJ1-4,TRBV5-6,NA,ASSSRTSTNEKLF
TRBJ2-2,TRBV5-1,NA,ASSFQTTGANTGELF
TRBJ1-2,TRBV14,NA,ASSQGDRGRYGYT
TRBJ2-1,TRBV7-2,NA,ASSSLVGGNEQF
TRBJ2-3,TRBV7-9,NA,ASSLSDSPPTGDTQY
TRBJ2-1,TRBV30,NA,AWTSGGYNEQF
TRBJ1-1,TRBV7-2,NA,ASSPGGTTEAF
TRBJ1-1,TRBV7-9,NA,ASSAGQGVKAF
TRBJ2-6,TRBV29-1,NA,SAGQSSGANVLT
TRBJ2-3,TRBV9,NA,ASSVGGRGNGDTQY
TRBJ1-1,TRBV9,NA,ASSVEATGLEAF
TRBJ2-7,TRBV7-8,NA,ASTDSNLAYEQY
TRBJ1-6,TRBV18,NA,ASSQRTGNRPRDSPLH
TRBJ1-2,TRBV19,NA,ASSIEGARYT
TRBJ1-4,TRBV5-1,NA,ASSVGVVGTNEKLF
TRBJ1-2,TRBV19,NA,ASSIAAGTANYGYT
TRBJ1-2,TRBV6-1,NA,ASSVGRSYGYT
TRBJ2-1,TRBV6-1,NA,ASSVLSAGAPHEQF
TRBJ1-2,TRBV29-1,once,SVDPGGTVYGYT
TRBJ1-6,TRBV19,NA,ASTLTGNSPLH
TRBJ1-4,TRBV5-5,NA,ASSYESHWNEKLF
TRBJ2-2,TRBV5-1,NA,AGRDTNTGELF
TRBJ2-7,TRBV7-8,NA,ASSVVGTEYEQY
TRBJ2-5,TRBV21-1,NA,ASSKVPPLGETQY
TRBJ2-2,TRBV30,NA,AWSPGGSTGELF